The source of this T cell receptor (beta chain) is a study of patients and donors after allogeneic stem cell transplantation. TCRdb itself ran the RT-PCR reads through MiXCR, one entry per CDR3 protein. Altogether roughly 960,000 distinct CDR3 sequences are present, 15% to 20% being singletons, with the ten largest covering 5% to 7.5%. Trimming cost V 6 bases and J 0 bases; bases outside gene matches: 11. CDR1 and CDR2 (germline): SGHRS, YFSETQ. The length of the CDR3 is 16 residues. This chain uses TRBV5-1 with TRBJ2-7, with TRBD2 identical over 8 bases. The specimen sequenced was blood, either unsorted or a sorted T cell fraction (not recorded which). The TCR was taken from a human donor who was either an allogeneic HSCT recipient or a stem cell or donor lymphocyte infusion donor (not recorded which). It is not recorded whose cells these are; they may come from a transplant donor. The CDR3 loop is CASNRRSGSPSYEQYF. The DNA for the CDR3 is TGCGCCAGCAACCGTCGCAGCGGGAGTCCCTCCTACGAGCAGTACTTC.